A single sample is the source of the 10 T cell receptor beta chains below, sequenced in a study of identical twins. TCRdb recomputed calls from the 5' RACE reads with MiXCR, one row per CDR3 protein. The sample has a few hundred thousand distinct CDR3 sequences, roughly 13% seen once. These data were also filed under a second study, of yellow fever vaccine responses in identical twins.

The source material was memory (CD45RO+) T cells sorted from blood. All receptors come from a woman younger than 35 in good health.

The chain joins TRBV7-8 to TRBJ2-1; D gene unclear. The CDR3 is 13 amino acids. CDR1 and CDR2 (germline): SGHVS, FQNEAQ. Trimming removed 5 bases from V and 6 bases from J, with 11 bases in between. This CDR3 is CASSTRWGNEQFF. The CDR3 DNA reads as TGTGCCAGCAGCACCCGCTGGGGCAATGAGCAGTTCTTC.

The CDR3 DNA reads TGCAGTGCCGACCCCAGCGGGAGGGCCTACGAGCAGTACTTC. Protein: CSADPSGRAYEQYF. The chain is built from TRBV20-1 and TRBJ2-7; 10 bases are shared with TRBD2. From germline, CDR1 is DFQATT and CDR2 SNEGSKA (reference sequence). The CDR3 is made up of 14 amino acids. With 6 bases clipped from V and 2 bases from J, the junction kept 7 bases outside the gene matches.

This clonotype occurred many times. This chain connects TRBV7-8 to TRBJ2-2; TRBD2 agrees at 10 bases. The CDR3 totals 15 residues. The trim removed 5 bases at V and 4 bases at J, leaving 4 bases unmatched. CDR1 SGHVS and CDR2 FQNEAQ come from the germline V gene. The CDR3 coding sequence is TGTGCCAGCAGCCTCCTAGCGGGGGTCACCGGGGAGCTGTTTTTT. This gives the protein CASSLLAGVTGELFF.

The chain employs TRBV3-1 and TRBJ2-5; 7 nucleotides line up with TRBD1. V was pared by 4 bases and J by 6 bases, with 8 bases of the junction left unmatched. This CDR3 contains 14 residues. The germline CDR1 and CDR2 sequences are LGHDT and YNNKEL (reference sequence). Here the CDR3 DNA reads TGTGCCAGCAGCCGACGACAGGGAGATAAGACCCAGTACTTC. Its protein is CASSRRQGDKTQYF.

Only a few counts were recorded for this clonotype. The V gene is TRBV7-9, the J gene TRBJ1-2; unclear D gene. This CDR3 region has 12 residues. With 4 bases removed from V and 5 bases from J, the gap between germline ends came to 8 bases. Germline CDR1 and CDR2: SEHNR and FQNEAQ (reference sequence). The CDR3 region is CASSSGTYGYTF. CDR3 DNA sequence: TGTGCCAGCAGCTCGGGAACTTATGGCTACACCTTC.

J is TRBJ2-7 and V is TRBV27, with a possible D match to TRBD2 (5 bases). The germline gives CDR1 MNHEY, CDR2 SMNVEV (reference sequence). The V end was cut by 3 bases, the J end by 6 bases, with 15 bases between. The CDR3 extends over 14 amino acids. CDR3 nucleotides: TGTGCCAGCAGTTTCACGAACGGAGGTGGCGAGCAGTACTTC. It codes for CASSFTNGGGEQYF.

This clonotype was seen at least ten times. J is TRBJ2-7 and V is TRBV5-1; 7 bases fit TRBD1. Germline V gives CDR1 SGHRS, CDR2 YFSETQ. The ends lost 0 bases at V and 3 bases at J; junction bases unmatched: 6. The length of the CDR3 is 15 residues. CDR3 in DNA: TGCGCCAGCAGCTTGGCCAGGGGGTCAGACTACGAGCAGTACTTC. Residues: CASSLARGSDYEQYF.

This clonotype was seen only a few times. The genes are TRBV20-1 and TRBJ1-2; possibly TRBD1 for D (6 bases). V dropped 4 bases and J dropped 3 bases, with 15 bases sitting between them. Per the germline V gene, CDR1 is DFQATT and CDR2 is SNEGSKA (reference sequence). There are 14 residues in the CDR3. CDR3 in DNA: TGCAGTGCTACCCCCCCAGAGGGGGACTATGGCTACACCTTC. This sequence encodes CSATPPEGDYGYTF.

The genes are TRBV19 and TRBJ2-3, with TRBD1 matching 8 bases. Germline V gives CDR1 LNHDA, CDR2 SQIVND (reference sequence). The CDR3 has 16 residues. The trim removed 5 bases at V and 0 bases at J, leaving 7 bases unmatched. The CDR3 sequence: CASSPRQGTSTDTQYF. CDR3 nucleotide sequence: TGTGCCAGTAGTCCGCGACAGGGGACTAGCACAGATACGCAGTATTTT.

In its sample, this clonotype was seen a few times. The chain carries TRBV6-1 and TRBJ2-7; the match to TRBD1 covers 8 bases. Germline V lookup: CDR1 MNHNS, CDR2 SASEGT. This CDR3 has 14 residues. J was trimmed by 1 base and V by 8 bases; bases with no gene match: 7. DNA of the CDR3: TGTGCCAGCCGCTCAGGACAGGGATCCTACGAGCAGTACTTC. It encodes CASRSGQGSYEQYF.